Each of the 5 T cell receptor beta chains below was sequenced from the same sample in a study of blood T cell repertoires in COVID-19. Measured with immunoSEQ multiplex PCR; TCRdb has only the in-frame clones, and not every one. Of around 480,000 clones listed, 87% are singletons. Sequencing input: PBMCs or T cells enriched from blood (not recorded which). These receptors came from a woman between 18 and 30 years old who had recovered from COVID-19.

This clone was counted a single time. The chain has TRBV7-2 and TRBJ1-2; the D is unclear. This CDR3 is built from 15 residues. CDR1 SGHTA and CDR2 FQGNSA come from the germline V gene. V was trimmed by 4 bases and J by 4 bases, leaving 16 bases between them. CDR3 residues: CASSYQTSGSYGYTF. For the CDR3, the DNA is TGTGCCAGCAGCTACCAGACGTCGGGGAGCTATGGCTACACCTTC.

The chain joins TRBV5-1 to TRBJ2-2; D call uncertain. Germline V lookup: CDR1 SGHRS, CDR2 YFSETQ. V shed 2 bases and J shed 1 base, with 12 bases lying between them. The CDR3 extends over 16 amino acids. CDR3 region: CASSLDSQLNTGELFF. As DNA, the CDR3 is TGCGCCAGCAGCTTAGACTCGCAGCTGAACACCGGGGAGCTGTTTTTT. Drawing the rest from reference TRBV5-1 and TRBJ2-2, the complete variable domain is KAGVTQTPRYLIKTRGQQVTLSCSPISGHRSVSWYQQTPGQGLQFLFEYFSETQRNKGNFPGRFSGRQFSNSRSEMNVSTLELGDSALYLCASSLDSQLNTGELFFGEGSRLTVL.

This rearrangement joins TRBV11-2 to TRBJ1-3; the match to TRBD1 covers 12 bases. Germline loops: CDR1 SGHAT, CDR2 FQNNGV. Trimming cost V 6 bases and J 0 bases; bases outside gene matches: 9. This CDR3 spans 18 amino acids. The CDR3 here is CASRAAGTGGPSGNTIYF. CDR3 bases: TGTGCCAGCAGAGCCGCCGGGACAGGGGGCCCCTCTGGAAACACCATATATTTT.

This clone was seen just once. The chain is built from TRBV2 and TRBJ1-1; D is possibly TRBD1 (6 bases). Germline loops: CDR1 SNHLY, CDR2 FYNNEI. CDR3 size: 13 residues. V was cut by 4 bases and J by 4 bases, with 10 bases left in between. The CDR3 DNA sequence: TGTGCCAGCAGTGTAGGGGGGGGCACTGAAGCTTTCTTT. It yields the protein CASSVGGGTEAFF.

As regards this clone: One junction end disagrees with the germline gene, perhaps due to a read error. The gene calls are TRBV5-4 and TRBJ2-3, with 9 bases aligning to TRBD2. The germline V gene has CDR1 SGHNT and CDR2 YYREEE (reference sequence). This CDR3 is 13 amino acids long. The CDR3, as DNA: TGTGCCAGCAACGCGGGGGGGCAGGGATCAGTGAATTTT. This encodes CASNAGGQGSVNF.